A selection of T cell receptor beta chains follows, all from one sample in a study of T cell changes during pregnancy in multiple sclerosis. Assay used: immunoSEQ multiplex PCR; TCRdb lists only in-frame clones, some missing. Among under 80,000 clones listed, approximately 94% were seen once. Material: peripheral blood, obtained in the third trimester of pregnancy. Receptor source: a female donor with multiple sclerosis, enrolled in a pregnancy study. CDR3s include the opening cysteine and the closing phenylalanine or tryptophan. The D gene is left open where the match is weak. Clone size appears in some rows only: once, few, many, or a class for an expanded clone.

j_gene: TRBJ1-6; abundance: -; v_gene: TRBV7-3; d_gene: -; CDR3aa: CASGAVFGSPLHF; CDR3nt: TGTGCCAGCGGGGCAGTATTTGGATCACCCCTCCACTTT
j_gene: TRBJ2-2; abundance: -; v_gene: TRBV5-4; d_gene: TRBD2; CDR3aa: CASSPRLGLAGGANTGELFF; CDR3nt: TGTGCCAGCAGCCCCCGGCTGGGACTAGCGGGGGGCGCGAACACCGGGGAGCTGTTTTTT
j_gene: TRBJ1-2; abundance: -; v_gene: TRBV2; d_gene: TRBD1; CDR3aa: CASRDRGRYGYTF; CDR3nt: TGTGCCAGTCGGGACAGGGGGCGTTATGGCTACACCTTC
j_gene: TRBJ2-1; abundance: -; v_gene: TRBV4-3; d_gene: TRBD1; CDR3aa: CASSPRQGAGNEQFF; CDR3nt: TGCGCCAGCAGCCCCCGGCAGGGGGCCGGCAATGAGCAGTTCTTC
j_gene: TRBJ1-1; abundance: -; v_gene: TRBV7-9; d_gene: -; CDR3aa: CASSLGTGVFEAFF; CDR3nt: TGTGCCAGCAGCTTAGGGACTGGGGTTTTTGAAGCTTTCTTT
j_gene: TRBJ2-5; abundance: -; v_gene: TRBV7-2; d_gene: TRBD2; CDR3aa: CASTRRGSGGGRETQYF; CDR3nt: TGTGCCAGCACCCGACGGGGGTCCGGGGGGGGCCGGGAGACCCAGTACTTC
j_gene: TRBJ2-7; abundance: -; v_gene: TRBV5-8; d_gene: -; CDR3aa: CASSLDRTVSYEQYF; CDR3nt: TGTGCCAGCAGCTTGGATCGGACAGTTTCCTACGAGCAGTACTTC
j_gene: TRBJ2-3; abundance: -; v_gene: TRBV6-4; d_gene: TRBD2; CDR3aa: CASSRGGSTDTQYF; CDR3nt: TGTGCCAGCAGCCGGGGAGGGTCCACAGATACGCAGTATTTT
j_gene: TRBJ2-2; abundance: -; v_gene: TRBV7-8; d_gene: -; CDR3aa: CASSLEARGELFF; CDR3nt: TGTGCCAGCAGCTTAGAAGCGCGCGGGGAGCTGTTTTTT
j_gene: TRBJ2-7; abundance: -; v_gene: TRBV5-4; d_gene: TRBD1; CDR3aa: CASSLARTGEYEQYF; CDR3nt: TGTGCCAGCAGCTTGGCCCGGACAGGGGAATACGAGCAGTACTTC
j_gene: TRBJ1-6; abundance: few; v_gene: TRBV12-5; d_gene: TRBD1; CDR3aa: CASGLETGGNSPLHF; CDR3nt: TGTGCTAGTGGTTTGGAAACAGGGGGAAATTCACCCCTCCACTTT
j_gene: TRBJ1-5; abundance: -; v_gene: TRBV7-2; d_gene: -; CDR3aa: CASSARQLSQPQHF; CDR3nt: TGTGCCAGCAGCGCCCGACAGCTCTCCCAGCCCCAGCATTTT
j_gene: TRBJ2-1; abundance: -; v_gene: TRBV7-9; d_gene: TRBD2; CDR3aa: CASSGLSGGPSYNEQFF; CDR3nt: TGTGCCAGCAGCGGTCTTAGCGGGGGCCCCTCCTACAATGAGCAGTTCTTC
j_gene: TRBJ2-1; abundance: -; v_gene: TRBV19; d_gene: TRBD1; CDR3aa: CASTADRDYNEQFF; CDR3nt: TGTGCCAGTACTGCTGACAGGGACTACAATGAGCAGTTCTTC
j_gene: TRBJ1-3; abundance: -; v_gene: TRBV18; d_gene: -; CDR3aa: CASSPSPGGHGNTIYF; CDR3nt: TGTGCCAGCTCACCCTCGCCAGGTGGGCATGGAAACACCATATATTTT
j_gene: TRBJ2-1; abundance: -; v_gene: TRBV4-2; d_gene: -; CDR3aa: CASSSRGYNEQFF; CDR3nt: TGTGCCAGCAGCTCTCGGGGTTACAATGAGCAGTTCTTC
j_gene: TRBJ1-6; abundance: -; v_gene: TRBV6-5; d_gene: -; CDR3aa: CASSYPQGTYNSPLHF; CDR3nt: TGTGCCAGCAGTTACCCACAGGGCACCTATAATTCACCCCTCCACTTT
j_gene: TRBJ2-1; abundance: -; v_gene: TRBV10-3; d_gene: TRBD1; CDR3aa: CAISQDRAYNEQFF; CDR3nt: TGTGCCATCAGTCAAGACAGGGCTTACAATGAGCAGTTCTTC
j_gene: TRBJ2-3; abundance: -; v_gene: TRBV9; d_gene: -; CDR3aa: CASSMGASDSTDTQYF; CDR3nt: TGTGCCAGCAGCATGGGAGCAAGCGATAGCACAGATACGCAGTATTTT
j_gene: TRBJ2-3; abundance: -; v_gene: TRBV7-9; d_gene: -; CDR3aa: CASSAADTQYF; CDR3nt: TGTGCCAGCAGCGCGGCAGATACGCAGTATTTT
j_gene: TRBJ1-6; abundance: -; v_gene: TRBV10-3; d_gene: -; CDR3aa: CAISMGQSYNSPLHF; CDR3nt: TGTGCCATCAGTATGGGACAATCCTATAATTCACCCCTCCACTTT
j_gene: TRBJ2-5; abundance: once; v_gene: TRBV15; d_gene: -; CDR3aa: CATSRGAGTGQETQYF; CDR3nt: TGTGCCACCAGCAGAGGGGCAGGAACAGGGCAAGAGACCCAGTACTTC
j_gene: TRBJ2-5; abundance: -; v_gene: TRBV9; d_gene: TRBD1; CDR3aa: CASSAATGGGETQYF; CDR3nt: TGTGCCAGCAGCGCCGCGACAGGGGGCGGAGAGACCCAGTACTTC
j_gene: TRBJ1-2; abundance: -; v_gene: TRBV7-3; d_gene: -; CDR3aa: CASSLQGINGYTF; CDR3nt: TGTGCCAGCAGCTTACAGGGGATCAATGGCTACACCTTC
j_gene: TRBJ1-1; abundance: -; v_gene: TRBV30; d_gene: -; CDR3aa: CARSRDTLANTEAFF; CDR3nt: TGTGCCCGTTCCCGGGACACCTTAGCGAACACTGAAGCTTTCTTT